What follows is one T cell receptor (beta chain) and its context. All donors qualified as healthy HIV-negative adults and had experienced no recent acute infections or vaccinations. TCRdb keeps only in-frame clones here, not all; method: immunoSEQ multiplex PCR. The table records approximately 470,000 clones, 60% to 80% of them present only once. Germline values: CDR1 MGHDK, CDR2 SYGVNS. The CDR3 is 14 amino acids. Deletions cut 5 bases from V and 4 bases from J, with 14 bases between. This specimen comes from a study of shared clonotypes between healthy human individuals. The genes are TRBV25-1 and TRBJ1-2; D is unresolved. This sequence was found in a woman aged 40 to 50 in good health. Some clones in this sample may be carry-over from other donors' samples. The material sequenced was PBMCs. The CDR3 DNA reads as TGTGCCAGCAGTTCAAGGTCCATTCGCTATGGCTACACCTTC. It yields the protein CASSSRSIRYGYTF.